The T cell receptor (beta chain) under discussion was sequenced for a study of CD8 T cells in ankylosing spondylitis. Each CDR3 protein gets one entry after TCRdb re-called the 5' RACE reads with MiXCR. The sample holds about 340,000 distinct CDR3 sequences, 20% seen once. This CDR3 has 15 amino acids. Germline V lookup: CDR1 MNHNS, CDR2 SASEGT. V lost 6 bases to trimming and J lost 8 bases; unmatched junction nucleotides: 9. This sequence joins TRBV6-1 and TRBJ2-1; 11 nucleotides align to TRBD1. The clonotype originates from a male donor with ankylosing spondylitis or in good health (not recorded which). The material sequenced was blood, either unsorted or a sorted T cell fraction (not recorded which). The CDR3 DNA sequence: TGTGCCAGCAGACCCGGAGGACAGGGGGCCCATGAGCAGTTCTTC. Residues: CASRPGGQGAHEQFF.